Listed below are T cell receptor beta chains from one sample, sequenced in a study of blood T cells in healthy people across ages. Using its own MiXCR run on the 5' RACE reads, TCRdb lists one record per CDR3 protein. The sample carries hundreds of thousands of distinct CDR3 sequences, 58% recorded once. The sample consisted of blood. These receptor sequences come from a young man in good health. Both conserved end residues are part of each CDR3. A D gene is named only where the DNA matches it firmly. The size field is filled for only some rows; it gives once, few, many or a size class.

>NA|TRBV7-2|TRBJ1-2|NA
CASSLPGQSSTF
TGTGCCAGCAGCCTTCCGGGACAATCCTCCACCTTC
>NA|TRBV29-1|TRBJ2-1|NA
CSVARESGEQFF
TGCAGCGTTGCACGGGAGTCCGGTGAGCAGTTCTTC
>NA|TRBV5-1|TRBJ2-7|TRBD1
CASSLSGQGRTSYEQYF
TGCGCCAGCAGCTTGTCAGGACAGGGGAGAACCTCCTACGAGCAGTACTTC
>once|TRBV6-5|TRBJ2-4|TRBD1
CASSTRTGGNKNIQYF
TGTGCCAGTAGTACTCGGACAGGGGGTAACAAAAACATTCAGTACTTC
>NA|TRBV13|TRBJ1-1|NA
CASSATLGTEAFF
TGTGCCAGCAGCGCAACCCTGGGCACTGAAGCTTTCTTT
>few|TRBV7-2|TRBJ2-7|NA
CASSRTGGGTANEQYF
TGTGCCAGCAGCCGAACAGGGGGGGGTACGGCGAACGAGCAGTACTTC
>NA|TRBV7-8|TRBJ2-1|NA
CASSSSIDEQFF
TGTGCCAGCAGCAGCTCCATCGATGAGCAGTTCTTC
>NA|TRBV7-3|TRBJ2-2|NA
CASSLEGIAGELFF
TGTGCCAGCAGCTTAGAAGGGATCGCCGGGGAGCTGTTTTTT
>NA|TRBV5-1|TRBJ2-5|TRBD2
CASAEGLAIQETQYF
TGCGCCAGCGCCGAAGGACTAGCTATCCAAGAGACCCAGTACTTC
>NA|TRBV20-1|TRBJ1-2|NA
CSARWQGYGYTF
TGCAGTGCTAGATGGCAGGGGTACGGCTACACCTTC
>NA|TRBV25-1|TRBJ2-3|NA
CASSDPLVDTQYF
TGTGCCAGCAGTGACCCCCTTGTAGATACGCAGTATTTT
>NA|TRBV10-3|TRBJ2-1|TRBD2
CAISEPGLARGHNEQFF
TGTGCCATCAGTGAGCCCGGACTAGCCCGAGGGCACAATGAGCAGTTCTTC
>NA|TRBV28|TRBJ2-7|TRBD1
CASSDPGQGNYEQYF
TGTGCCAGCTCGGATCCGGGACAGGGGAATTACGAGCAGTACTTC
>few|TRBV11-1|TRBJ2-7|NA
CASSQGDIYNEQYF
TGTGCCAGCAGCCAGGGAGACATCTACAATGAGCAGTACTTC
>NA|TRBV5-4|TRBJ2-7|TRBD1
CASSIRQGTREQYF
TGTGCCAGCAGTATACGACAGGGAACTCGCGAGCAGTACTTC
>NA|TRBV5-1|TRBJ1-5|NA
CASSYGQPQHF
TGCGCCAGCAGCTATGGGCAGCCCCAGCATTTT
>NA|TRBV3-1|TRBJ2-3|TRBD2
CASSQDPSGGTQYF
TGTGCCAGCAGCCAAGACCCCTCGGGAGGTACGCAGTATTTT
>once|TRBV2|TRBJ2-7|NA
CASRGLHEQYF
TGTGCCAGCAGAGGACTTCACGAGCAGTACTTC
>few|TRBV20-1|TRBJ1-4|NA
CSARDPRARGLNEKLFF
TGCAGTGCTAGAGATCCGAGGGCCCGGGGCCTTAATGAAAAACTGTTTTTT
>few|TRBV6-5|TRBJ1-4|NA
CASSYGEKLFF
TGTGCCAGCAGTTACGGGGAAAAACTGTTTTTT
>NA|TRBV7-9|TRBJ2-7|TRBD1
CTSSRDRSYEQYF
TGTACCAGCAGCAGGGACAGGTCCTACGAGCAGTACTTC
>NA|TRBV20-1|TRBJ2-7|TRBD2
CSAHGTSGMEEQYF
TGCAGTGCTCACGGTACTAGCGGGATGGAGGAGCAGTACTTC
>once|TRBV15|TRBJ1-1|TRBD1
CATSRRRQGNTEAFF
TGTGCCACCAGCAGACGAAGACAGGGGAACACTGAAGCTTTCTTT
>NA|TRBV5-1|TRBJ2-5|NA
CASSINGGTQQETQYF
TGCGCCAGCAGCATTAATGGGGGGACCCAACAAGAGACCCAGTACTTC
>NA|TRBV9|TRBJ2-7|TRBD1
CASSVGQGFYEQYF
TGTGCCAGCAGCGTGGGACAGGGCTTCTACGAGCAGTACTTC
>once|TRBV3-1|TRBJ1-2|NA
CASSPEGLALYGYTF
TGTGCCAGCAGCCCCGAAGGACTTGCCCTCTATGGCTACACCTTC
>NA|TRBV7-9|TRBJ2-3|NA
CASSLRRSRTDTQYF
TGTGCCAGCAGCTTAAGGCGATCACGCACAGATACGCAGTATTTT
>once|TRBV2|TRBJ2-1|TRBD1
CASLQGSSYNEQFF
TGTGCCAGCCTACAGGGGAGCTCCTACAATGAGCAGTTCTTC
>NA|TRBV5-1|TRBJ2-5|TRBD1
CASSVGTGEETQYF
TGCGCCAGCAGCGTAGGGACAGGAGAAGAGACCCAGTACTTC
>NA|TRBV7-9|TRBJ2-3|NA
CAGSLTGSLDTQYF
TGTGCCGGCAGCTTAACTGGATCCTTGGATACGCAGTATTTT
>NA|TRBV7-9|TRBJ2-7|NA
CASRPGTSLNEQYF
TGTGCCAGCAGACCCGGGACCAGCCTTAACGAGCAGTACTTC
>once|TRBV5-1|TRBJ2-3|NA
CASSLDGAGVFGYTDTQYF
TGCGCCAGCAGCTTGGATGGCGCCGGCGTGTTTGGATACACAGATACGCAGTATTTT
>few|TRBV7-2|TRBJ1-5|NA
CASSLTVRIGQPQHF
TGTGCCAGCAGCTTAACAGTTAGAATCGGTCAGCCCCAGCATTTT
>NA|TRBV4-3|TRBJ1-1|NA
CASSQDRSTNTEAFF
TGCGCCAGCAGCCAAGACAGAAGTACGAACACTGAAGCTTTCTTT
>NA|TRBV27|TRBJ1-5|NA
CASGGWSNQPQHF
TGTGCCAGCGGGGGGTGGAGCAATCAGCCCCAGCATTTT
>NA|TRBV29-1|TRBJ2-3|NA
CSVESDATDTQYF
TGCAGCGTTGAGTCGGATGCCACAGATACGCAGTATTTT
>NA|TRBV29-1|TRBJ1-5|TRBD1
CSVGQVNQPQHF
TGCAGCGTGGGACAGGTTAATCAGCCCCAGCATTTT
>NA|TRBV7-9|TRBJ2-1|NA
CASSTESGRKEQFF
TGTGCCAGCAGCACAGAGTCTGGACGAAAGGAGCAGTTCTTC
>NA|TRBV4-3|TRBJ2-5|NA
CASSQDLSVWETQYF
TGCGCCAGCAGCCAAGATCTAAGCGTCTGGGAGACCCAGTACTTC
>NA|TRBV6-1|TRBJ1-6|NA
CASRDPTVESPLHF
TGTGCCAGCAGGGACCCAACGGTGGAATCACCCCTCCACTTT
>few|TRBV20-1|TRBJ2-1|NA
CSASPRAGNEQFF
TGCAGTGCTAGTCCCAGAGCCGGTAATGAGCAGTTCTTC
>NA|TRBV4-3|TRBJ2-3|TRBD2
CASSQDSGTSTDTQYF
TGCGCCAGCAGCCAAGACAGCGGGACTAGCACAGATACGCAGTATTTT
>NA|TRBV29-1|TRBJ1-1|NA
CSVEKRSPPEEAFF
TGCAGCGTTGAGAAGCGCTCACCTCCGGAGGAAGCTTTCTTT
>NA|TRBV6-1|TRBJ2-7|TRBD1
CASSVTGTGGNYEQYF
TGTGCCAGCAGTGTCACGGGGACAGGAGGAAACTACGAGCAGTACTTC
>few|TRBV7-9|TRBJ2-5|NA
CASSLPSGGAGTQYF
TGTGCCAGCAGCTTACCAAGTGGGGGAGCGGGGACCCAGTACTTC
>few|TRBV7-9|TRBJ2-1|NA
CASSLGYTGNEQFF
TGTGCCAGCAGCTTAGGTTATACAGGCAATGAGCAGTTCTTC
>NA|TRBV29-1|TRBJ2-3|NA
CSATGMGADTQYF
TGCAGCGCCACCGGTATGGGGGCAGATACGCAGTATTTT
>NA|TRBV9|TRBJ2-3|NA
CASSDLEDTQYF
TGCGCCAGCAGCGACCTAGAGGATACGCAGTATTTT
>NA|TRBV2|TRBJ2-1|NA
CASRDRGHNEQFF
TGTGCCAGCAGGGACCGGGGTCACAATGAGCAGTTCTTC
>NA|TRBV18|TRBJ2-7|NA
CASSPPAGSYEQYF
TGTGCCAGCTCACCACCTGCGGGCTCCTACGAGCAGTACTTC
>NA|TRBV7-9|TRBJ1-1|NA
CASSLGDRINTEAFF
TGTGCCAGCAGCTTAGGTGATCGGATCAACACTGAAGCTTTCTTT
>NA|TRBV7-9|TRBJ2-3|TRBD2
CASSPRTSPDTQYF
TGTGCCAGCAGCCCGCGGACTAGTCCAGATACGCAGTATTTT
>NA|TRBV15|TRBJ1-1|NA
CATSREVGYTEAFF
TGTGCCACCAGCAGAGAGGTCGGCTACACTGAAGCTTTCTTT
>NA|TRBV11-2|TRBJ2-1|NA
CASALGDNNEQFF
TGTGCCAGCGCCCTCGGAGACAACAATGAGCAGTTCTTC
>NA|TRBV7-3|TRBJ1-5|NA
CASSLGLGQPQHF
TGTGCCAGCAGCTTGGGGCTAGGACAGCCCCAGCATTTT